Below are 20 T cell receptor beta chains sequenced from a single sample in a study of T cells expressing NK-cell markers (dated by TCRdb to 2020 to 2021). Libraries were prepared through 5' RACE. Sequenced using an Illumina HiSeq 2000. Reads reprocessed by TCRdb are summarized as one entry per CDR3 protein sequence, and DNA is absent. The data table for this sample lists about 180,000 distinct CDR3 sequences. The top ten clonotypes cover less than 20% of the sample. Material: blood T cells: a sorted CD56 or NKG2C T cell subset, CD4+ or CD8+ T cells, or bulk PBMC T cells (not recorded which). Receptors were obtained from a woman between 18 and 70 years old in good health.

The chain joins TRBV5-1 to TRBJ2-1; as DNA is missing, the TRBD2 call by TCRdb cannot be tested. This CDR3 contains 18 residues. CDR1 SGHRS and CDR2 YFSETQ come from the germline V gene. The CDR3 region is CASSLVTGLAGGYNEQFF.

The V call is TRBV7-3, the J call TRBJ2-6. The CDR3 has 17 amino acids. Germline V gene sequence: CDR1 SGHTA, CDR2 FQGTGA. CDR3 protein: CASSVTGPHPGANVLTF. Full variable domain (outside the CDR3, taken from reference TRBV7-3 and TRBJ2-6): GAGVSQTPSNKVTEKGKYVELRCDPISGHTALYWYRQSLGQGPEFLIYFQGTGAADDSGLPNDRFFAVRPEGSVSTLKIQRTERGDSAVYLCASSVTGPHPGANVLTFGAGSRLTVL.

V and J are TRBV7-9 and TRBJ2-7; the D gene TCRdb calls, TRBD2, cannot be checked with no DNA. Germline V gene sequence: CDR1 SEHNR, CDR2 FQNEAQ (reference sequence). The CDR3 is made up of 14 amino acids. CDR3 loop: CASSPYSGSGEQYF.

The rearrangement uses TRBV19 and TRBJ2-3; with no DNA, the TCRdb D assignment of TRBD2 cannot be verified. Germline V gene lookup returns CDR1 LNHDA and CDR2 SQIVND (reference sequence). The CDR3 totals 14 residues. The CDR3 sequence: CASMVAGGSDTQYF. The variable domain in full, with the rest retrieved from reference TRBV19 and TRBJ2-3, is DGGITQSPKYLFRKEGQNVTLSCEQNLNHDAMYWYRQDPGQGLRLIYYSQIVNDFQKGDIAEGYSVSREKKESFPLTVTSAQKNPTAFYLCASMVAGGSDTQYFGPGTRLTVL.

V usage is TRBV27 and J usage is TRBJ1-3. The CDR3 has 16 residues. Germline lookup yields CDR1 MNHEY and CDR2 SMNVEV (reference sequence). Here the CDR3 reads CASSPLGKGSGNTIYF.

The chain is built from TRBV5-1 and TRBJ2-3; the TCRdb D gene call, TRBD2, has no DNA to confirm it. The CDR3 spans 15 residues. The V gene's germline CDR1 is SGHRS and CDR2 YFSETQ. The CDR3 is CASSSGDSLRDTQYF.

The chain is built from TRBV5-5 and TRBJ2-1. Per germline, CDR1 SGHKS and CDR2 YYEKEE (reference sequence). The CDR3 spans 15 residues. CDR3 in amino acids: CASSFQAGWNNEQFF.

V gene TRBV12-3 or TRBV12-4 combines with J gene TRBJ2-2; the D call of TRBD1 rests on TCRdb alone, since no DNA is present to check it. The CDR3 has 18 residues. The CDR3 protein is CASSNLRGPAGVTGELFF.

The chain recombines TRBV20-1 with TRBJ2-7. This CDR3 spans 17 amino acids. Germline values: CDR1 DFQATT, CDR2 SNEGSKA (reference sequence). The CDR3 region is CSASPDFASGRAHEQYF.

This chain joins TRBV12-3 or TRBV12-4 and TRBJ1-6; TCRdb lists TRBD1, though no DNA is available to test this call. The CDR3 consists of 14 residues. The CDR3 spells CASSRRDRGSPLHF.

The rearrangement links TRBV6-1 to TRBJ1-1; TCRdb's D call of TRBD1 is untestable without DNA. This CDR3 is 14 amino acids long. The germline CDR1 and CDR2 sequences are MNHNS and SASEGT. The CDR3 here is CASRFRGRSTEAFF.

J is TRBJ1-1 and V is TRBV12-3 or TRBV12-4. CDR3 length equals 13 residues. This CDR3 is CASTSRGNTEAFF.

The rearrangement links TRBV30 to TRBJ2-1; TCRdb reports TRBD2, a call that lacks DNA to check it against. Germline V gives CDR1 GTSNPN, CDR2 SVGIG (reference sequence). This CDR3 is 13 amino acids long. Here the CDR3 reads CAWTQRGGGEQFF.

The V and J genes are TRBV9 and TRBJ2-3; TCRdb reports TRBD2, a call that lacks DNA to check it against. Germline lookup yields CDR1 SGDLS and CDR2 YYNGEE. The CDR3 is 16 residues long. This chain's CDR3 is CASSVTGTSGAGTQYF.

This chain joins TRBV6-1 and TRBJ2-3; TCRdb calls TRBD1, which cannot be checked without DNA. Germline CDR1 is MNHNS and CDR2 is SASEGT. The CDR3 contains 14 residues. The CDR3 protein is CASQGGPSADTQYF.

The chain is built from TRBV27 and TRBJ1-1. Germline values: CDR1 MNHEY, CDR2 SMNVEV (reference sequence). This CDR3 region has 12 residues. The CDR3: CASSMKGVEAFF.

The rearrangement links TRBV29-1 to TRBJ2-2; absent DNA, TCRdb's TRBD1 call cannot be checked. The germline V gene has CDR1 SQVTM and CDR2 ANQGSEA. This CDR3 has 16 amino acids. CDR3 in amino acids: CSVGGLMRGNTGELFF.

The chain combines TRBV7-2 with TRBJ2-7; the TCRdb call, TRBD1, lacks DNA for checking. Germline V lookup: CDR1 SGHTA, CDR2 FQGNSA. The CDR3 consists of 15 residues. The CDR3 sequence: CASSKGTYSSYEQYF.

This chain uses TRBV9 with TRBJ2-2; TCRdb's D gene call, TRBD2, goes unchecked for lack of DNA. This CDR3 is 17 amino acids long. CDR1 and CDR2 from the germline V gene are SGDLS and YYNGEE. CDR3 residues: CASSVHLAGVTPGELFF.

The chain employs TRBV5-1 and TRBJ2-2; TCRdb's D call of TRBD1 is untestable without DNA. Germline loops: CDR1 SGHRS, CDR2 YFSETQ. The CDR3 spans 16 residues. The CDR3 sequence is CASTPQPRENTGELFF.